Shown below are 13 T cell receptor beta chains from a single sample sequenced in a study of T cells in localized non-small cell lung cancer. Some clones are missing from TCRdb's copy, which holds only in-frame ones; the method was immunoSEQ multiplex PCR. Of about 30,000 clones listed, approximately 90% are singletons. The source was peripheral blood, collected before any cancer treatment. The receptors were gathered from an older female donor with stage III squamous cell lung carcinoma.

The gene calls are TRBV29-1 and TRBJ2-7; possibly TRBD2 for D (5 bases). CDR3 length: 15 amino acids. Germline V lookup: CDR1 SQVTM, CDR2 ANQGSEA. V lost 0 bases, J lost 2 bases, and 14 bases lay in between. Here the CDR3 DNA reads TGCAGCGTTGAAGAGCCTCACGGACTTACCTACGAGCAGTACTTC. Translation gives CSVEEPHGLTYEQYF.

The chain recombines TRBV27 with TRBJ1-4; D perhaps matches TRBD1 (5 bases). Trimming stripped 5 bases from V and 4 bases from J, with 14 bases between. Per the germline V gene, CDR1 is MNHEY and CDR2 is SMNVEV (reference sequence). This CDR3 spans 15 amino acids. DNA for the CDR3: TGTGCCAGCAGTCTCGATTGGGGGAATAATGAAAAACTGTTTTTT. Residues: CASSLDWGNNEKLFF.

The CDR3 here is CASSGRGGRTTEAFF. CDR3 bases: TGTGCCAGCAGCGGGCGAGGGGGACGAACCACTGAAGCTTTCTTT. The rearrangement uses TRBV27 and TRBJ1-1, with a tentative D call TRBD1 (6 bases). Germline-derived CDR1 and CDR2 are MNHEY and SMNVEV (reference sequence). V shed 6 bases and J shed 4 bases, with 18 bases lying between them. The CDR3 loop spans 15 amino acids.

Written as DNA, the CDR3 is TGCGCCAGCAGTCAATCAACACACCACCAAGAGACCCAGTACTTC. Translation: CASSQSTHHQETQYF. V usage is TRBV4-1 and J usage is TRBJ2-5, with D hard to call. This CDR3 contains 15 residues. CDR1 MGHRA and CDR2 YSYEKL come from the germline V gene. The V gene lost 6 bases and the J gene lost 0 bases, with 14 bases spanning the gap.

In this sample, this clone turned up once. The chain links TRBV19 to TRBJ1-1, with a weak D call TRBD1 (6 bases). Trimming shortened V by 2 bases and J by 2 bases, and 9 bases separated the two germline ends. The germline V gene has CDR1 LNHDA and CDR2 SQIVND (reference sequence). The CDR3 length is 14 residues. CDR3 region: CASSIKGGNTEAFF. CDR3 DNA sequence: TGTGCCAGTAGTATAAAGGGGGGCAACACTGAAGCTTTCTTT.

The J gene is TRBJ2-1, the V gene TRBV2, with D maybe TRBD2 (6 bases). CDR1 is SNHLY, CDR2 FYNNEI, per germline. V was clipped by 11 bases and J by 8 bases, with 16 bases between them. The CDR3 runs 12 residues. As DNA, the CDR3 is TGTGCCGGGCAGGCGGGGTTCGATGAGCAGTTCTTC. Amino acid sequence: CAGQAGFDEQFF.

This chain joins TRBV4-3 and TRBJ1-5, with D hard to call. CDR1 and CDR2 (germline): LGHNA, YSLEER. There are 14 residues in the CDR3. V was pared by 0 bases and J by 7 bases, with 10 bases between. The CDR3 DNA reads as TGCGCCAGCAGCCAAGATCTACTTGGGCAGCCCCAGCATTTT. Translating it yields CASSQDLLGQPQHF.

The genes are TRBV7-9 and TRBJ1-1; weak D call: TRBD1 (5 bases). The CDR3 extends over 13 amino acids. Germline values: CDR1 SEHNR, CDR2 FQNEAQ (reference sequence). The V and J ends lost 6 bases and 5 bases respectively, with 13 bases between them. The CDR3 here is CASRNPGTTEAFF. The CDR3 DNA is TGTGCCAGCAGAAACCCAGGGACTACTGAAGCTTTCTTT.

The V and J genes are TRBV28 and TRBJ2-7, with D perhaps TRBD2 (6 bases). The CDR3 runs to 15 residues. V gave up 2 bases and J gave up 6 bases, with 17 bases separating them. Per germline, CDR1 MDHEN and CDR2 SYDVKM. CDR3 sequence (DNA): TGTGCCAGCAGTTTACGACGGCAGTGGGGAGGCGAGCAGTACTTC. It codes for CASSLRRQWGGEQYF.

The chain uses TRBV5-4 and TRBJ1-2; no clear D gene. The CDR3 is made up of 17 amino acids. Germline V CDR1 and CDR2: SGHNT, YYREEE (reference sequence). Trimming removed 2 bases at V and 2 bases at J, with 19 bases between. The CDR3 spells CASSFWPAVLVNYGYTF. The CDR3, as DNA: TGTGCCAGCAGCTTCTGGCCAGCGGTATTAGTCAACTATGGCTACACCTTC.

This chain uses TRBV15 with TRBJ2-6; 9 bases are shared with TRBD1. Germline CDR1 is LNHNV and CDR2 is YYDKDF (reference sequence). Trimming removed 1 base from V and 1 base from J; junction bases left unmatched: 2. This CDR3 contains 17 residues. The CDR3 protein is CATSRGQGVSGANVLTF. CDR3 coding DNA: TGTGCCACCAGCAGAGGACAGGGGGTATCTGGGGCCAACGTCCTGACTTTC.

The rearrangement links TRBV5-1 to TRBJ2-1; possibly TRBD1 for D (5 bases). The germline CDR1 and CDR2 sequences are SGHRS and YFSETQ. The CDR3 covers 15 residues. Trimming pared 0 bases from V and 7 bases from J, leaving 14 bases between. CDR3 coding DNA: TGCGCCAGCAGCTTGGGGGCAGGGAATGAAAATGAGCAGTTCTTC. Amino acids: CASSLGAGNENEQFF.

The J gene is TRBJ2-2, the V gene TRBV5-6, with D possibly TRBD2 on 7 matching bases. Germline values: CDR1 SGHDT, CDR2 YYEEEE. Trimming removed 2 bases at V and 6 bases at J, with 8 bases between. The CDR3 is 13 amino acids. The CDR3 here is CASSFGGPGELFF. Written as DNA, the CDR3 is TGTGCCAGCAGCTTCGGGGGGCCCGGGGAGCTGTTTTTT.